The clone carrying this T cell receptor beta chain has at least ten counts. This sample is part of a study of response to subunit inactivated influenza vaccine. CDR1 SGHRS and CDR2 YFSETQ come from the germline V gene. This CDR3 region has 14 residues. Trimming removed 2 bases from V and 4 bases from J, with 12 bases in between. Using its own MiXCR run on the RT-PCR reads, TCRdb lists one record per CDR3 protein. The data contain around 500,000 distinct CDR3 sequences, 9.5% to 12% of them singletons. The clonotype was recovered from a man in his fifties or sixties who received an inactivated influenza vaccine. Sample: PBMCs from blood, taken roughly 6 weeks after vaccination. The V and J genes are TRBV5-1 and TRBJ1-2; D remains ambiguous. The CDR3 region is CASSFGQASYGYTF. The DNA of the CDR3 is TGCGCCAGCAGCTTCGGCCAGGCCAGCTATGGCTACACCTTC. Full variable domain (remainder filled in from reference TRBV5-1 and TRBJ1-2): KAGVTQTPRYLIKTRGQQVTLSCSPISGHRSVSWYQQTPGQGLQFLFEYFSETQRNKGNFPGRFSGRQFSNSRSEMNVSTLELGDSALYLCASSFGQASYGYTFGSGTRLTVV.